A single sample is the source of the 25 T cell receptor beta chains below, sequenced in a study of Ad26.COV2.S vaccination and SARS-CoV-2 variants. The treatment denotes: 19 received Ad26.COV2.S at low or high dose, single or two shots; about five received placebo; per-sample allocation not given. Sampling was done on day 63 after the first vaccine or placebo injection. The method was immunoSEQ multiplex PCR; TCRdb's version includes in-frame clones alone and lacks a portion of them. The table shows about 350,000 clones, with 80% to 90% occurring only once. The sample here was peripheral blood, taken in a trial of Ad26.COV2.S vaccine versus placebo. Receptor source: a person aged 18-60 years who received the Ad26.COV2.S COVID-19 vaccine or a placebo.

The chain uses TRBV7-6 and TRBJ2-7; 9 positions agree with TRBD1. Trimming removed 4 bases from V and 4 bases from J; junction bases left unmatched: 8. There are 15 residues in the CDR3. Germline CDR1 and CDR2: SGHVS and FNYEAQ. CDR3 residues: CASSSYRDRAYEQYF. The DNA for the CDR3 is TGTGCCAGCAGCTCATACCGGGACAGGGCTTACGAGCAGTACTTC.

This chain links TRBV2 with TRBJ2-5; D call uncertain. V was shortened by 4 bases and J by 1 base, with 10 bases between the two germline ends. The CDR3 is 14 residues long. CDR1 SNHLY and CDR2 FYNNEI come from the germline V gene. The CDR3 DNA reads TGTGCCAGCAGTGGGTCGTCACCCCAAGAGACCCAGTACTTC. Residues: CASSGSSPQETQYF.

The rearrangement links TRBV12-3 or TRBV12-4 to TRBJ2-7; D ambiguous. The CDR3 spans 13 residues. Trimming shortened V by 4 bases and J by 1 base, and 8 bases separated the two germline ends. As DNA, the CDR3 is TGTGCCAGCAGTTCGCGGCGGTCCTACGAGCAGTACTTC. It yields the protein CASSSRRSYEQYF.

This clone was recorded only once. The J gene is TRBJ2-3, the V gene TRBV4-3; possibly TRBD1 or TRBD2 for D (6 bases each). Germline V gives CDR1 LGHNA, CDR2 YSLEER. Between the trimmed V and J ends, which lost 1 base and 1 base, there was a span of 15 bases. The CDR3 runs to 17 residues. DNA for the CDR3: TGCGCCAGCAGCCAAGTAGTCGGGGGCCAAGGCACAGATACGCAGTATTTT. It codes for CASSQVVGGQGTDTQYF.

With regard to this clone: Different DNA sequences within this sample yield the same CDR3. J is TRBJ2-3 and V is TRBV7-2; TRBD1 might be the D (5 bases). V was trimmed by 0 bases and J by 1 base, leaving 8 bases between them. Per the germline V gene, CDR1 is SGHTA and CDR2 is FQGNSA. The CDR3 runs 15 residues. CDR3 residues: CASSLAGPGTDTQYF. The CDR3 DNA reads TGTGCCAGCAGCTTAGCGGGGCCCGGCACAGATACGCAGTATTTT.

The CDR3 loop reads CASSPWILGDTIYF. In DNA, the CDR3 is TGTGCCAGCAGCCCGTGGATCCTGGGAGACACCATATATTTT. This chain links TRBV3-1 (or the pseudogene TRBV3-2) with TRBJ1-3, with D unresolved. Germline V gives CDR1 LGHDT, CDR2 YNNKEL (reference sequence). This CDR3 has 14 amino acids. Deletions cut 4 bases from V and 8 bases from J, with 15 bases between.

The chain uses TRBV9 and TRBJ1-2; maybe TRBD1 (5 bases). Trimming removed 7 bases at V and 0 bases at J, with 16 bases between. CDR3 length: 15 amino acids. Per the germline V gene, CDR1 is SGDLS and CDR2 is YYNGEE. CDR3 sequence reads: CASSPRRASNYGYTF. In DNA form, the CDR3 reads TGTGCCAGCTCCCCACGCAGGGCTTCTAACTATGGCTACACCTTC. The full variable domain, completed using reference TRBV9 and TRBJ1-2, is DSGVTQTPKHLITATGQRVTLRCSPRSGDLSVYWYQQSLDQGLQFLIQYYNGEERAKGNILERFSAQQFPDLHSELNLSSLELGDSALYFCASSPRRASNYGYTFGSGTRLTVV.

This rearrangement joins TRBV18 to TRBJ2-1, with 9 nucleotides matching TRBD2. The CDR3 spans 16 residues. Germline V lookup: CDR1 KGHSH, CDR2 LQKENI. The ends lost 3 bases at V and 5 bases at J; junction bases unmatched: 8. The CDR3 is CASSPPPSGINNEQFF. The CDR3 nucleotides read TGTGCCAGCTCACCCCCACCTAGCGGGATAAACAATGAGCAGTTCTTC.

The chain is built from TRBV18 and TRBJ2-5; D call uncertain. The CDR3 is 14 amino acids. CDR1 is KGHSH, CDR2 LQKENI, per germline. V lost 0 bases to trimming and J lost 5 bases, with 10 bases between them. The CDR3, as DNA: TGTGCCAGCTCACCACCGGTCGGTGCGGAGACCCAGTACTTC. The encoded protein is CASSPPVGAETQYF. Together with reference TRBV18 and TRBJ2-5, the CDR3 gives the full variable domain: NAGVMQNPRHLVRRRGQEARLRCSPMKGHSHVYWYRQLPEEGLKFMVYLQKENIIDESGMPKERFSAEFPKEGPSILRIQQVVRGDSAAYFCASSPPVGAETQYFGPGTRLLVL.

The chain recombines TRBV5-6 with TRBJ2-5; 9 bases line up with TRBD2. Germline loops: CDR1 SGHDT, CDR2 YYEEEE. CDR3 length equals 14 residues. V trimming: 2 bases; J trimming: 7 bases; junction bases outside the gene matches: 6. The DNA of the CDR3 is TGTGCCAGCAGCTTAGGCGGGGGGGACGGGACCCAGTACTTC. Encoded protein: CASSLGGGDGTQYF.

Here the CDR3 reads CASSYSEGSNSPLHF. As DNA, the CDR3 is TGTGCCAGCAGTTACTCGGAGGGGTCTAATTCACCCCTCCACTTT. The chain couples TRBV6-5 to TRBJ1-6; D is possibly TRBD1 (5 bases). The ends were cut back, 0 bases at V and 6 bases at J, with 9 bases in the middle. Looked up from germline, CDR1 is MNHEY and CDR2 is SVGAGI. The CDR3 runs to 15 residues.

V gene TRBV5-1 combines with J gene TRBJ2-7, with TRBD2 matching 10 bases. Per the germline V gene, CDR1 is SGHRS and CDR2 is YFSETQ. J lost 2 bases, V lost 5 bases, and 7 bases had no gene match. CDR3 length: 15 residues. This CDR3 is CASSWNSGGPYEQYF. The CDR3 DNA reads TGCGCCAGCAGTTGGAATAGCGGGGGGCCCTACGAGCAGTACTTC.

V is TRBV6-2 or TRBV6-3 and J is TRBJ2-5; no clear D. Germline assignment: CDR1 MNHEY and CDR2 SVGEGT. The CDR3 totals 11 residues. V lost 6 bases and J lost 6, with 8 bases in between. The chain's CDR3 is CASSLPQTQYF. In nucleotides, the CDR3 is TGTGCCAGCAGCCTACCCCAGACCCAGTACTTC.

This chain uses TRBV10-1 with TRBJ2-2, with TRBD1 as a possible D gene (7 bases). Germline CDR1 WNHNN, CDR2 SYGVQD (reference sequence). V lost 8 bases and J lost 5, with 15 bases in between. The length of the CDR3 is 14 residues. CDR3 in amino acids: CASSDREETGELFF. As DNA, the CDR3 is TGCGCCAGCTCAGACAGGGAGGAGACCGGGGAGCTGTTTTTT.

CDR3 sequence: CASSLFRVSSYNEQFF. The CDR3, as DNA: TGTGCCAGCAGTCTCTTCAGGGTTAGCTCCTACAATGAGCAGTTCTTC. This chain links TRBV28 with TRBJ2-1; maybe TRBD1 (5 bases). The CDR3 runs to 16 residues. V was clipped by 5 bases and J by 0 bases, with 14 bases between them. CDR1 MDHEN and CDR2 SYDVKM come from the germline V gene.

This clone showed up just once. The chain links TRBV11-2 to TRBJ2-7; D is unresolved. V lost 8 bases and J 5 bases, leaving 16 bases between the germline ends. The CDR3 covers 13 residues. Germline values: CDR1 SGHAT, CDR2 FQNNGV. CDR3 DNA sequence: TGTGCCAGCCGCACCCTCCAGAAAAACGAGCAGTACTTC. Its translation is CASRTLQKNEQYF.

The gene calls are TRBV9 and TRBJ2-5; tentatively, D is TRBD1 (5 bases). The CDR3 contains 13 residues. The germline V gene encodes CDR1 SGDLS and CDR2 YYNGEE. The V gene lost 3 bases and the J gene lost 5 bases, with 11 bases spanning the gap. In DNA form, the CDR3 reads TGTGCCAGCAGCGGCAGGGTCCGGGAGACCCAGTACTTC. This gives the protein CASSGRVRETQYF.

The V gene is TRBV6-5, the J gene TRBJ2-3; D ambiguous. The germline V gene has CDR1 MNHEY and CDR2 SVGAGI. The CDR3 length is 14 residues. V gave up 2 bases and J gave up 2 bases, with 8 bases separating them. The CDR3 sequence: CASSYALITDTQYF. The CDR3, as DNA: TGTGCCAGCAGTTACGCTCTAATCACAGATACGCAGTATTTT.

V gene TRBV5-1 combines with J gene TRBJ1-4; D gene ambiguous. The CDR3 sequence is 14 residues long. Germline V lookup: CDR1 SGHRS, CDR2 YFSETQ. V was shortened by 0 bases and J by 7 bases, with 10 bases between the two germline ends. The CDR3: CASSLGDHGEKLFF. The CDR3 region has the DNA TGCGCCAGCAGCTTGGGCGATCATGGTGAAAAACTGTTTTTT.

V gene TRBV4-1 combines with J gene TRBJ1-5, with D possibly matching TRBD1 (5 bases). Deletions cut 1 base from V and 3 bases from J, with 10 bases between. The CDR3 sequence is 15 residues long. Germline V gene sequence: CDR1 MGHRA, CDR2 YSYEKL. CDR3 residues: CASSQASTDNQPQHF. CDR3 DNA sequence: TGCGCCAGCAGCCAAGCCTCGACAGACAATCAGCCCCAGCATTTT.

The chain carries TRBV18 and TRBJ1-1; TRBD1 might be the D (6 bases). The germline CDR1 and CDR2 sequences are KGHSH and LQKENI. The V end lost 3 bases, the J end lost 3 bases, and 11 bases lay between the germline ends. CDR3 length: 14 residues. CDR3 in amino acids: CASSPIAGDTEAFF. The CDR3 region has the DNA TGTGCCAGCTCACCCATCGCAGGGGACACTGAAGCTTTCTTT.

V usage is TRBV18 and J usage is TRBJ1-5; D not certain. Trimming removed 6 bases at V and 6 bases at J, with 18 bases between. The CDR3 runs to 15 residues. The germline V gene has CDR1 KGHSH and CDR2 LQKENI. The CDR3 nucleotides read TGTGCCAGCTCCCCCCGGCTGGTCGCTAGTCAGCCCCAGCATTTT. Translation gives CASSPRLVASQPQHF.

The CDR3 region has the DNA TGTGCCAGCAGCGTACGGCGGGGGGGCCATACCGGGGAGCTGTTTTTT. Encoded protein: CASSVRRGGHTGELFF. The rearrangement links TRBV9 to TRBJ2-2; 9 bases are shared with TRBD2. The V gene's germline CDR1 is SGDLS and CDR2 YYNGEE. Trimming took 1 base from V and 5 from J; bases not matched to a gene: 6. The length of the CDR3 is 16 residues.

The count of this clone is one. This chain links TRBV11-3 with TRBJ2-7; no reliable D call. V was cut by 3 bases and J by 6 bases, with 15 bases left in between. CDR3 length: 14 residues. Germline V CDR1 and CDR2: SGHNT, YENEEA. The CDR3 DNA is TGTGCCAGCAGCTTGGGGATGTTGGGCGGCGAGCAGTACTTC. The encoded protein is CASSLGMLGGEQYF. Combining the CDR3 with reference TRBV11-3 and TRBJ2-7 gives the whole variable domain EAGVVQSPRYKIIEKKQPVAFWCNPISGHNTLYWYLQNLGQGPELLIRYENEEAVDDSQLPKDRFSAERLKGVDSTLKIQPAELGDSAVYLCASSLGMLGGEQYFGPGTRLTVT.

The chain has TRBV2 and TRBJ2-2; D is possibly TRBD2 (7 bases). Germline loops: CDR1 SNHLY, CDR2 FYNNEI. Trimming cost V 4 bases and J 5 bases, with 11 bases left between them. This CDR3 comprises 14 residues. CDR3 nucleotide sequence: TGTGCCAGCAGTGCCAGCGGGACAACCGGGGAGCTGTTTTTT. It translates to CASSASGTTGELFF.